This T cell receptor beta chain was obtained from a study of control samples from healthy donors and cancer patients. TCRdb's table, derived via immunoSEQ multiplex PCR, lists solely in-frame clones and lacks some. The sample includes about 97,000 clones, about 90% of them seen just once. The ends lost 3 bases at V and 1 base at J; junction bases unmatched: 4. Germline-derived CDR1 and CDR2 are SGDLS and YYNGEE. This CDR3 comprises 15 residues. The TCR sequence derives from a woman in her late teens or twenties in good health. The chain joins TRBV9 to TRBJ1-2; 9 bases map to TRBD1. The sequenced sample was blood. CDR3 loop: CASSAKTGGNYGYTF. The CDR3 DNA follows: TGTGCCAGCAGCGCCAAGACAGGGGGTAACTATGGCTACACCTTC.